These T cell receptor beta chains were read from a single sample in a study of T cells in Graves' hyperthyroidism and ophthalmopathy. TCRdb passed the multiplex PCR reads through MiXCR, listing each CDR3 protein once. The profile covers hundreds of thousands of distinct CDR3 sequences, with roughly 15% appearing a single time and around 20% taken by the ten largest. The sequencing input was blood. The receptor set was obtained from a woman aged 60-75 years with Graves' ophthalmopathy. The CDR3 runs from the conserved cysteine through the conserved F or W. A D gene is named only where the DNA matches it firmly. Clone sizes are given selectively: once, few, many, or a class where the clone is expanded.

>-|TRBV18|many|TRBJ2-3
TGTGCCAGCTCACCACCTATGGGAACAGATACGCAGTATTTT
CASSPPMGTDTQYF
>TRBD2|TRBV28|-|TRBJ2-7
TGTGCCAGCAGATTACTAGCGGGAGGCTCTTACGAGCAGTACTTC
CASRLLAGGSYEQYF
>TRBD1|TRBV7-9|many|TRBJ1-4
TGTGCCAGCAGCTTAGCCGGGACAGGCGAAAAACTGTTTTTT
CASSLAGTGEKLFF
>-|TRBV6-5|few|TRBJ2-2
TGTGCCAGCAGTTCGGCAGGGAACACCGGGGAGCTGTTTTTT
CASSSAGNTGELFF
>-|TRBV3-1|many|TRBJ2-1
TGTGCCAGCAGCCAAGAACTGAATGAGCAGTTCTTC
CASSQELNEQFF
>TRBD2|TRBV7-9|many|TRBJ2-1
TGTGCCAGCAGCTCACTAGCGGGGGTCTCCTACAATGAGCAGTTCTTC
CASSSLAGVSYNEQFF
>TRBD1|TRBV10-3|many|TRBJ2-5
TGTGCCATCAGTGCGACAGGGCGTGAGACCCAGTACTTC
CAISATGRETQYF
>-|TRBV7-9|-|TRBJ2-2
TGTGCCAGCAGCTTTGGCTCTGGCAACGGGGAGCTGTTTTTT
CASSFGSGNGELFF
>TRBD1|TRBV30|many|TRBJ1-2
TGTGCCTGGAACGACAGGGGGCGCCGGGAAGGCTACACCTTC
CAWNDRGRREGYTF
>-|TRBV7-2|-|TRBJ2-1
TGTGCCAGCAGCACCACAGGGACCAGCTCCTACAGTGAGCAGTTCTTC
CASSTTGTSSYSEQFF
>-|TRBV28|many|TRBJ2-7
TGTGCCAGCAATTCAGCTGGGATAGAGCAGTACTTC
CASNSAGIEQYF
>TRBD1|TRBV30|many|TRBJ1-1
TGTGCCTGGAGTCCGAACAGGGGCACTGAAGCTTTCTTT
CAWSPNRGTEAFF
>-|TRBV6-2/TRBV6-3|few|TRBJ2-3
TGTGCCAGCTCCGATGGGGTGAACACAGATACGCAGTATTTT
CASSDGVNTDTQYF
>TRBD1|TRBV7-9|many|TRBJ1-4
TGTGCCAGCAGCTGGGGACAGCCTGCAACTAATGAAAAACTGTTTTTT
CASSWGQPATNEKLFF
>-|TRBV6-9|-|TRBJ2-7
TGTGCCAGCAGTTACGTAGCCGCAGGCACCTACGAGCAGTACTTC
CASSYVAAGTYEQYF
>TRBD1|TRBV30|few|TRBJ1-1
TGTGCCTGGAGTGTATGGACAGGGCCTTTGAACACTGAAGCTTTCTTT
CAWSVWTGPLNTEAFF
>-|TRBV12-3/TRBV12-4|many|TRBJ1-1
TGTGCCAGCAGTTTAGGATCGTCCGCCAGGACTGAAGCTTTCTTT
CASSLGSSARTEAFF
>TRBD2|TRBV5-4|-|TRBJ2-5
TGTGCCAGCAGCTTGGGTACTAGCGGGTTTAAAGAGACCCAGTACTTC
CASSLGTSGFKETQYF
>TRBD2|TRBV7-8|many|TRBJ2-3
TGTGCCAGCAGCTTAGCGGGGGACGGGAGGAGACAGTATTTT
CASSLAGDGRRQYF
>-|TRBV10-3|many|TRBJ2-7
TGTGCCATCAGTGAGTCGACCGGTTCGGAGCAGTACTTC
CAISESTGSEQYF
>-|TRBV5-1|few|TRBJ1-2
TGCGCCAGCAGCTTGGCCCCGGTCTATGGCTACACCTTC
CASSLAPVYGYTF
>-|TRBV5-1|many|TRBJ2-7
TGCGCCAGCAGCTTGGCCGGACTAACCTACGAGCAGTACTTC
CASSLAGLTYEQYF
>TRBD2|TRBV2|-|TRBJ2-2
TGTGCCATCTGGACTAGCGGGGACAACACCGGGGAGCTGTTTTTT
CAIWTSGDNTGELFF
>TRBD1|TRBV11-2|-|TRBJ2-7
TGTGCCAGCAGCTACCCGGGACAGGGGCCGGGGGAGCAGTACTTC
CASSYPGQGPGEQYF
>-|TRBV14|many|TRBJ2-5
TGTGCCAGCAGCCTTTCTCTGGAGACCCAGTACTTC
CASSLSLETQYF
>-|TRBV20-1|many|TRBJ2-7
TGCAGTGTAAGAGCGGACCCCTCCTACGAGCAGTACTTC
CSVRADPSYEQYF
>-|TRBV6-5|many|TRBJ2-1
TGTGCCAGCAGGAGCGACGGCCCATCCTACAATGAGCAGTTCTTC
CASRSDGPSYNEQFF
>TRBD2|TRBV6-1|-|TRBJ2-7
TGTGCCAGCAGCTCTAGCGGGGGGGCCCAGTTTGGGGGGGAGCAGTACTTC
CASSSSGGAQFGGEQYF
>-|TRBV7-3|-|TRBJ2-2
TGTGCCAGCAGCTCCCGTGATGGCGGGGAGCTGTTTTTT
CASSSRDGGELFF
>-|TRBV20-1|many|TRBJ2-3
TGCAGTGCTTCAAACGCCGGGACTCCCTCCAGAACGCAGTATTTT
CSASNAGTPSRTQYF
>-|TRBV10-2|many|TRBJ1-1
TGCGCCAGCAGTGATGTGGGGTTGAACACTGAAGCTTTCTTT
CASSDVGLNTEAFF
>-|TRBV11-2|many|TRBJ1-2
TGTGCCAGCAGCCCAATTAAGGTTGATGGCTACACCTTC
CASSPIKVDGYTF
>-|TRBV6-2/TRBV6-3|few|TRBJ2-1
TGTGCCAGCAGTTACCCCTACGCGGGAACCTACAATGAGCAGTTCTTC
CASSYPYAGTYNEQFF
>TRBD2|TRBV6-1|once|TRBJ2-5
TGTGCCAGCAGTGAAACCCAGGGACTAGCGGGAGTGGAGACCCAGTACTTC
CASSETQGLAGVETQYF
>TRBD2|TRBV29-1|many|TRBJ2-1
TGCAGCGTCCCCGCGATATATAGCGGGAAAGGGAATGAGCAGTTCTTC
CSVPAIYSGKGNEQFF
>-|TRBV20-1|few|TRBJ1-5
TGCAGTGCTAGAGATTATGCCAGAGGGATCAATCAGCCCCAGCATTTT
CSARDYARGINQPQHF
>TRBD2|TRBV28|many|TRBJ2-1
TGTGCCAGCAAATCGTGGCGGGAGGGCCGTGGTGAGCAGTTCTTC
CASKSWREGRGEQFF
>TRBD2|TRBV20-1|many|TRBJ2-5
TGCAGTGCAGGAAGCGCTAGCGGGCTAGAGACCCAGTACTTC
CSAGSASGLETQYF
>-|TRBV20-1|few|TRBJ1-2
TGCAGTGCTAGATCCAGCTATGGCTACACCTTC
CSARSSYGYTF
>TRBD2|TRBV2|-|TRBJ2-5
TGTGCCAGCAGGGAGACTAGCGGGGGACAAGAGACCCAGTACTTC
CASRETSGGQETQYF
>TRBD2|TRBV2|-|TRBJ2-5
TGTGCCAGCAGTGCCCGTCTAGCGGGGGGGGTGGAGACCCAGTACTTC
CASSARLAGGVETQYF
>-|TRBV20-1|-|TRBJ2-6
TGCGGGGGATCCGGGGCCAACGTCCTGACTTTC
CGGSGANVLTF
>TRBD2|TRBV6-2/TRBV6-3|many|TRBJ2-1
TGTGCCAGCAGTTACTCGAACCGCGGGAGAGGCAATGAGCAGTTCTTC
CASSYSNRGRGNEQFF
>-|TRBV19|-|TRBJ2-2
TGTGCCAGTAGTAAAAAGCCATTGAACACCGGGGAGCTGTTTTTT
CASSKKPLNTGELFF
>-|TRBV6-1|-|TRBJ1-6
TGTGCCAGCAAGAAGGGCTCCTATAATTCACCCCTCCACTTT
CASKKGSYNSPLHF
>TRBD2|TRBV2|once|TRBJ2-2
TGTGCCAGCAGCTTCGGGACTAGCGGGAGGGCCGTGACCGGGGAGCTGTTTTTT
CASSFGTSGRAVTGELFF
>TRBD2|TRBV11-2|many|TRBJ2-3
TGTGCCAGCAGCTTAACGAATAGCGGGAGTCCTCCCACAGATACGCAGTATTTT
CASSLTNSGSPPTDTQYF
>-|TRBV5-1|few|TRBJ2-2
TGCGCCAGCAGCCCACGAGCCTCCACCGGGGAGCTGTTTTTT
CASSPRASTGELFF
>-|TRBV27|few|TRBJ2-1
TGTGCCAGCCGGTCCGTATACAATGAGCAGTTCTTC
CASRSVYNEQFF
>-|TRBV28|many|TRBJ2-3
TGTGCCAGCAGTAGAATGACAGGGTACCTCGGGACGGGGGTCACAGATACGCAGTATTTT
CASSRMTGYLGTGVTDTQYF
>-|TRBV7-6|few|TRBJ2-7
TGTGCCAGCAGCACTCCGGACACTCGCTTAGACGAGCAGTACTTC
CASSTPDTRLDEQYF
>TRBD2|TRBV6-5|many|TRBJ2-5
TGTGCCAGCAGTTACGGGGGACTAGAAGAGACCCAGTACTTC
CASSYGGLEETQYF
>TRBD2|TRBV20-1|few|TRBJ2-3
TGCAGTGCTTTACTAGCGGGAGCCACAGATACGCAGTATTTT
CSALLAGATDTQYF